Here is one T cell receptor (beta chain) with its context. Produced via immunoSEQ multiplex PCR; TCRdb's table is partial and in-frame only. Of 80,000 or so clones in the sample, under 95% are singletons; the top ten hold more than 13%. These data are taken from a study of OX40 agonist ivuxolimab in advanced cancers. With 7 bases removed from V and 3 bases from J, the gap between germline ends came to 19 bases. Germline-derived CDR1 and CDR2 are MNHNY and SVGAGI (reference sequence). The CDR3 has 15 residues. The source of this sequence is an adult with an advanced solid tumor such as melanoma, head and neck, liver or kidney cancer. J is TRBJ2-7 and V is TRBV6-6, with D hard to call. The source material was CD4+ or CD8+ T cells sorted from blood, sampled in a trial of the OX40 agonist ivuxolimab. CDR3 in DNA: TGTGCCAGCACCTGGGCAGCCCAAGTCGGCTACGAGCAGTACTTC. This sequence encodes CASTWAAQVGYEQYF.